This T cell receptor beta chain was found in a study of control samples from healthy donors and cancer patients. Per the germline V gene, CDR1 is MNHEY and CDR2 is SVGAGI. The J segment lost 1 base and the V segment lost 5 bases, leaving 6 bases of the junction unmatched. The length of the CDR3 is 15 residues. Sequenced by immunoSEQ multiplex PCR; TCRdb stores in-frame clones only, minus some. The sample has about 70,000 clones, approximately 87% seen once. The sequencing sample was made of PBMCs. The source is a woman aged 45-65 years with head and neck cancer. The J gene is TRBJ2-3, the V gene TRBV6-5; 7 bases match TRBD2. Written as DNA, the CDR3 is TGTGCCAGCAGTCCCCGGACTAGGGGCACAGATACGCAGTATTTT. Amino acid sequence: CASSPRTRGTDTQYF.